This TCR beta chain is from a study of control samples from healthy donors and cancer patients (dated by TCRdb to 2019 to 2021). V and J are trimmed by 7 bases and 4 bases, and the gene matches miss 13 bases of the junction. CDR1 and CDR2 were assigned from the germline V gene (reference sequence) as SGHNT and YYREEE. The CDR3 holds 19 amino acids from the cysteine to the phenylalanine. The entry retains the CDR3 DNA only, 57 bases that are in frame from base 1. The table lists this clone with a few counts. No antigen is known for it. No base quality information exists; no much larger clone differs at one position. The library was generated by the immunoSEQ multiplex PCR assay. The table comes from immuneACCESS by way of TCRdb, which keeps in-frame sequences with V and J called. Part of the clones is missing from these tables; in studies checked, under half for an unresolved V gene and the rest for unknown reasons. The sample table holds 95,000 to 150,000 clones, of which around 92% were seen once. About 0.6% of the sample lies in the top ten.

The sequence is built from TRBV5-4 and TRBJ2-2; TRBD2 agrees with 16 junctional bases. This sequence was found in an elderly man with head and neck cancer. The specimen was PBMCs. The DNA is TGTGCCAGCGCAGCTGGGACTAGCGGGGGGGCAGTCCTCACCGGGGAGCTGTTTTTT. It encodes CASAAGTSGGAVLTGELFF.